This TCR beta chain was observed in a study of siplizumab effects on memory and regulatory T cells. Study conclusions and caveats: Proliferating siplizumab-culture Tregs lacked confirmation of suppressive function. Siplizumab caused a significant drop in alloreactive sequences traceable to unstimulated CD4+ memory cells.

Produced via immunoSEQ multiplex PCR; TCRdb's table is partial and in-frame only. This table has about 100,000 clones, 91% appearing once. As for this clone: Its antigen remains unidentified.

Trimming stripped 0 bases from V and 9 bases from J, with 5 bases between. Germline loops: CDR1 SQVTM, CDR2 ANQGSEA. This CDR3 is 10 amino acids long. The TCR comes from a human donor in good health. Some clones in this sample may be carry-over from other donors' samples. The material sequenced was CD4+ T cells sorted from blood. The gene calls are TRBV29-1 and TRBJ1-1; D remains ambiguous. CDR3 amino acids: CSVEEGQAFF. Here the CDR3 DNA reads TGCAGCGTTGAAGAGGGCCAAGCTTTCTTT.